The rows below give T cell receptor beta chains drawn from one sample of a study of CD8+CD57+ T cells in acquired aplastic anemia. TCRdb reanalysed the reads using MiXCR and keeps one entry per CDR3 protein. The table has around 290,000 distinct CDR3 sequences, 45% to 65% seen once. The sequenced material came from sorted CD4+, CD8+, or CD8+CD57+ T cells (not recorded which) from PBMCs. The receptors were gathered from a human donor with aplastic anemia. Each CDR3 is given with its conserved first and last residue. D genes are given only for firm matches. Clone size is not always given. Where it is, it says once, few, many or a class for expanded clones.

NA	TRBV7-2	TRBJ2-7	TRBD1	TGTGCCAGCAGCAGAACCGGGACAGGAAGCTCCTACGAGCAGTACTTC	CASSRTGTGSSYEQYF
NA	TRBV7-2	TRBJ2-5	NA	TGTGCCAGCAGCAAAGAGTGGGAGACCCAGTACTTC	CASSKEWETQYF
NA	TRBV29-1	TRBJ2-7	TRBD2	TGCAGCGTAATAGCGGGAGTTGGCCCCTCCTACGAGCAGTACTTC	CSVIAGVGPSYEQYF
few	TRBV20-1	TRBJ2-7	NA	TGCAGTGCGTGCGAGCAGTACTTC	CSACEQYF
few	TRBV4-1	TRBJ2-7	TRBD2	TGCGCCAGCAGCCATACGGGGGGGCCCACACAGTACTTC	CASSHTGGPTQYF
NA	TRBV10-1	TRBJ2-5	NA	TGCGCCACCTGGGTTGGTGGAGAGACCCAGTACTTC	CATWVGGETQYF
many	TRBV25-1	TRBJ1-6	NA	TGTGCCAGCAGTGATCAGGCGAGACCCTATTCACCCCTCCACTTT	CASSDQARPYSPLHF
NA	TRBV7-3	TRBJ1-1	NA	TGTGCCAGCACCAAAATGCGTTCGGGGGGGAGCGCGAACACTGAAGCTTTCTTT	CASTKMRSGGSANTEAFF
NA	TRBV20-1	TRBJ2-1	NA	TGCAGTGCTAGGTCAGTAGCCCTAGGGCCGAACAATGAGCAGTTCTTC	CSARSVALGPNNEQFF
NA	TRBV7-6	TRBJ2-5	NA	TGTGCCAGCAGCCCGCGCCCGCATGGACAGTACTTC	CASSPRPHGQYF
NA	TRBV20-1	TRBJ1-2	NA	TGCAGTGCTAGAGTAGATATAGGCTATGGCTACACCTTC	CSARVDIGYGYTF
NA	TRBV5-1	TRBJ2-5	NA	TGCGCCAGCAGCTTGGGTGGTACGAACACCGGGGAGACCCAGTACTTC	CASSLGGTNTGETQYF
NA	TRBV24-1	TRBJ1-5	NA	TGTGCCACCAGTGCCCTCGGGAGCAATCAGCCCCAGCATTTT	CATSALGSNQPQHF
NA	TRBV18	TRBJ1-2	NA	TGTGCCAGCTCACGGACAGACGATAACTATGGCTACACCTTC	CASSRTDDNYGYTF
NA	TRBV20-1	TRBJ2-7	NA	TGCAGTGCTAGTCTCGACGGTAACGAGCAGTACTTC	CSASLDGNEQYF
NA	TRBV20-1	TRBJ2-7	NA	TGCAGTGCTAGGGGTACCTACGAGCAGTACTTC	CSARGTYEQYF
many	TRBV20-1	TRBJ2-1	TRBD2	TGCAGTGCTGGAGAGGCTAGCGGGGCTAGGAATGAGCAGTTCTTC	CSAGEASGARNEQFF
NA	TRBV7-2	TRBJ2-3	TRBD2	TGTGCCAGCGGGACTAGCGGGAGGAGGGGATGGGCCACAGATACGCAGTATTTT	CASGTSGRRGWATDTQYF
NA	TRBV19	TRBJ2-5	NA	TGTGCCAGTAGTCCGGCGGTGTACCAAGAGACCCAGTACTTC	CASSPAVYQETQYF
many	TRBV5-1	TRBJ2-7	NA	TGCGCCAGCAGCGCGATGCAGGGGAGGTCCTACGAGCAGTACTTC	CASSAMQGRSYEQYF
many	TRBV6-6	TRBJ1-1	TRBD1	TGTGCCAGCAGTTTACCGGGACAGATGAACACTGAAGCTTTCTTT	CASSLPGQMNTEAFF
NA	TRBV20-1	TRBJ1-1	NA	TGCAGTGGCAAGTCGGGGCGGAACACTGAAGCTTTCTTT	CSGKSGRNTEAFF
NA	TRBV20-1	TRBJ1-5	NA	TGCAGTGCTAGAGATCAGTTATCCGGCAATCAGCCCCAGCATTTT	CSARDQLSGNQPQHF
few	TRBV19	TRBJ2-7	TRBD1	TGTGCCAGTAGTATAAGGGACAGGGGCGACTACGAGCAGTACTTC	CASSIRDRGDYEQYF
NA	TRBV14	TRBJ1-1	NA	TGTGCCAGCAGCCAAGACTACCGGAACACTGAAGCTTTCTTT	CASSQDYRNTEAFF
once	TRBV29-1	TRBJ1-1	NA	TGCAGCGTTGAAGAAACAGGGAACACTGAAGCTTTCTTT	CSVEETGNTEAFF
NA	TRBV5-1	TRBJ2-6	NA	TGCGCCAGCAGCCCGGGGACGGGGCGGGGGGCCAACGTCCTGACTTTC	CASSPGTGRGANVLTF
NA	TRBV10-1	TRBJ2-3	TRBD2	TGCGCCAGCGCCCGGGGGGGTCCTCCCGATACGCAGTATTTT	CASARGGPPDTQYF
NA	TRBV10-3	TRBJ2-7	TRBD1	TGTGCCATCAGACAGGGGGCAGTCGGCTACGAGCAGTACTTC	CAIRQGAVGYEQYF
few	TRBV11-3	TRBJ2-7	TRBD1	TGTGCCAGCAGCTTAGGCCGGGACAGGGAGCAGTACTTC	CASSLGRDREQYF
NA	TRBV10-2	TRBJ2-1	NA	TGCGCCAGCAGTGAGGTGGGGGGATGCCACAGGAGTGAGCAGTTCTTC	CASSEVGGCHRSEQFF
many	TRBV10-1	TRBJ2-1	TRBD2	TGCGCCAGCAGCCCCGGGACTAGCGGGGGTGATGAGCAGTTCTTC	CASSPGTSGGDEQFF
NA	TRBV7-9	TRBJ2-3	NA	TGTGCCAGCAGACTAGCTAGGTTGGCAACAGATACGCAGTATTTT	CASRLARLATDTQYF
NA	TRBV6-5	TRBJ1-1	NA	TGTGCCAGCAGTGAAGGGTCTTTTGAAGCTTTCTTT	CASSEGSFEAFF
few	TRBV7-9	TRBJ1-1	TRBD1	TGTGCCAGCACCCTAATACAGGGGTACACTGAAGCTTTCTTT	CASTLIQGYTEAFF
many	TRBV7-2	TRBJ1-1	TRBD1	TGTGCCAGCAGCTTAGTCGGCCCCGGGACAGGGGTTGAAGCTTTCTTT	CASSLVGPGTGVEAFF
NA	TRBV15	TRBJ1-1	NA	TGTGCCACCAGCAGAGACCCCCGACTTGGGAACACTGAAGCTTTCTTT	CATSRDPRLGNTEAFF
many	TRBV5-1	TRBJ1-3	NA	TGCGCCAGCAGCTTGGCAGGAGGGCATGGAAACACCATATATTTT	CASSLAGGHGNTIYF
NA	TRBV20-1	TRBJ2-2	TRBD2	TGCAGTGCTAGTAACCGTGGGCTAGCGGGGGGGCAATCCGGGGAGCTGTTTTTT	CSASNRGLAGGQSGELFF
NA	TRBV19	TRBJ1-6	NA	TGTGCCAGTAGTACGGCGCAGGGGAGTAATTCACCCCTCCACTTT	CASSTAQGSNSPLHF
NA	TRBV11-1	TRBJ2-7	NA	TGTGCCAGCAGTGAAGATGAGGCGAGGGGGTGGAAGCAGTACTTC	CASSEDEARGWKQYF